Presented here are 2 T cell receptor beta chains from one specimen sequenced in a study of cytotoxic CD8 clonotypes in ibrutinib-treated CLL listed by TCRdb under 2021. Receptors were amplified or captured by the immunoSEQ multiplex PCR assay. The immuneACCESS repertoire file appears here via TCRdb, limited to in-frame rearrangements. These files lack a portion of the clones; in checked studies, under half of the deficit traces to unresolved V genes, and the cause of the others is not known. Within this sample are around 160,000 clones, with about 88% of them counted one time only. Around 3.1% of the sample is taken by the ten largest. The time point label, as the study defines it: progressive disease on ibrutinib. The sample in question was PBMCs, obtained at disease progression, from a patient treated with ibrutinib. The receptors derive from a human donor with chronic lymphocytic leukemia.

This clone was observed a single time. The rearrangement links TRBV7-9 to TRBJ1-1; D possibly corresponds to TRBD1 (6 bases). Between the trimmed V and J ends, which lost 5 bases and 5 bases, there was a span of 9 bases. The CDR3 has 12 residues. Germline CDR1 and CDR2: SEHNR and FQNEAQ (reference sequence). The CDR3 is CASSHGQTEAFF. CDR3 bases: TGTGCCAGCAGCCACGGACAGACTGAAGCTTTCTTT.

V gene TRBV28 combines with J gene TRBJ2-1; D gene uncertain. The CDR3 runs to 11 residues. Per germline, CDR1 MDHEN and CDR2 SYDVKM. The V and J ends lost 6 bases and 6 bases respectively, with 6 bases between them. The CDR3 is CASRRRNEQFF. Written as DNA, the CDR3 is TGTGCCAGCAGACGGCGCAATGAGCAGTTCTTC. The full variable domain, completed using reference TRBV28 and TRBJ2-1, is DVKVTQSSRYLVKRTGEKVFLECVQDMDHENMFWYRQDPGLGLRLIYFSYDVKMKEKGDIPEGYSVSREKKERFSLILESASTNQTSMYLCASRRRNEQFFGPGTRLTVL.